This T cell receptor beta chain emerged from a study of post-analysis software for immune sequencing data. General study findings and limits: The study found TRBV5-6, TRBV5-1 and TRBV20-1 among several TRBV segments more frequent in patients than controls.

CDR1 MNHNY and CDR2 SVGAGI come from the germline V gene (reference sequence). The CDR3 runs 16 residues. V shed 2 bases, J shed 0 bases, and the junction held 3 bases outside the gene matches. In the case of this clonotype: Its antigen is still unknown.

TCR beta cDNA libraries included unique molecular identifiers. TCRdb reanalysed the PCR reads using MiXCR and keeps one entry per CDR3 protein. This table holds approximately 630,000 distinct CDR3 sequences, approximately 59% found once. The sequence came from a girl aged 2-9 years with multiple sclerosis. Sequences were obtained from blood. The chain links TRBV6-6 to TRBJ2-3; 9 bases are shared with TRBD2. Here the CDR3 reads CASSYAAGGSTDTQYF. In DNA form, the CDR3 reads TGTGCCAGCAGTTACGCAGCGGGAGGAAGCACAGATACGCAGTATTTT.